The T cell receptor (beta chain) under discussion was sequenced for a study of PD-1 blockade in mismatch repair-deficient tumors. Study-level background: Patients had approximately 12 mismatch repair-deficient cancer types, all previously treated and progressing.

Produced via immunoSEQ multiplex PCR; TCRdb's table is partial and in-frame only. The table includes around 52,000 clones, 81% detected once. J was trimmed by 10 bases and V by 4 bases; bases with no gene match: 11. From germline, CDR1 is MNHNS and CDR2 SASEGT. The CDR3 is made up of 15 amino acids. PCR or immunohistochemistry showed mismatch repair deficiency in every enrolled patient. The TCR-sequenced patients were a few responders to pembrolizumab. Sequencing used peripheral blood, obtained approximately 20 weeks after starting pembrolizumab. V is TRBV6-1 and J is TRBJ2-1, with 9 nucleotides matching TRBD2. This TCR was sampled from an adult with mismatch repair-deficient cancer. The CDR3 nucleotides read TGTGCCAGCAGTGGTTCCCCTAGCGGGATGAGAGAGCAGTTCTTC. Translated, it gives CASSGSPSGMREQFF.